Listed here are 8 T cell receptor beta chains from one sample, sequenced in a study of blood T cell repertoires in COVID-19. Generated by immunoSEQ multiplex PCR, the TCRdb table keeps only in-frame clones and is missing some. This table holds thousands of clones, about 84% found once. Source material: peripheral blood. These receptors were collected from a woman in her sixties or seventies with active COVID-19.

The chain recombines TRBV12-3 or TRBV12-4 with TRBJ2-5; 7 bases fit TRBD2. With V trimmed by 6 bases and J by 0 bases, 1 base remained unmatched. This CDR3 comprises 13 residues. CDR3 sequence reads: CASSGGYQETQYF. CDR3 nucleotides: TGTGCCAGCAGCGGGGGGTACCAAGAGACCCAGTACTTC.

The chain combines TRBV15 with TRBJ2-7; possible D gene TRBD1, 6 bases. V gave up 0 bases and J gave up 0 bases, with 15 bases separating them. The CDR3 length is 17 residues. The germline gives CDR1 LNHNV, CDR2 YYDKDF (reference sequence). The CDR3: CATSRDRGQILSYEQYF. The CDR3 nucleotides are TGTGCCACCAGCAGAGATCGAGGACAGATTCTCTCCTACGAGCAGTACTTC.

The J gene is TRBJ1-4, the V gene TRBV14; D unresolved. This CDR3 spans 15 amino acids. Germline CDR1 and CDR2: SGHDN and FVKESK. The V end lost 2 bases, the J end lost 8 bases, and 15 bases lay between the germline ends. The CDR3 reads CASSQSMSRREKLFF. CDR3 nucleotide sequence: TGTGCCAGCAGCCAATCGATGAGTCGGAGAGAAAAACTGTTTTTT.

V is TRBV19 and J is TRBJ2-7; 7 bases match TRBD1. Germline CDR1 is LNHDA and CDR2 is SQIVND (reference sequence). The V segment lost 3 bases and the J segment 2 bases; nucleotides outside the gene matches: 4. The CDR3 length is 14 residues. This chain's CDR3 is CASSIRDSTYEQYF. The CDR3 DNA follows: TGTGCCAGTAGTATCCGGGACAGCACCTACGAGCAGTACTTC.

CDR3 sequence reads: CASSEGGGGQGTDTQYF. The CDR3 DNA reads as TGTGCCAGCAGTGAAGGCGGCGGGGGGCAAGGCACAGATACGCAGTATTTT. This chain uses TRBV25-1 with TRBJ2-3; 8 nucleotides align to TRBD2. Germline-derived CDR1 and CDR2 are MGHDK and SYGVNS. V trimming: 2 bases; J trimming: 1 base; junction bases outside the gene matches: 8. The length of the CDR3 is 17 residues.

The J gene is TRBJ1-2, the V gene TRBV15; possible D gene TRBD1, 6 bases. This CDR3 comprises 17 residues. CDR1 LNHNV and CDR2 YYDKDF come from the germline V gene (reference sequence). The V end lost 2 bases, the J end lost 0 bases, and 16 bases lay between the germline ends. Written as DNA, the CDR3 is TGTGCCACCAGCAGAAGGGGCAGGGGATTCTCTAACTATGGCTACACCTTC. The encoded protein is CATSRRGRGFSNYGYTF.

The chain recombines TRBV6-6 with TRBJ1-5; 9 nucleotides match TRBD1. This CDR3 comprises 13 residues. The ends lost 5 bases at V and 8 bases at J; junction bases unmatched: 4. Germline-derived CDR1 and CDR2 are MNHNY and SVGAGI (reference sequence). The CDR3 loop reads CASSGQGLEPQHF. As DNA, the CDR3 is TGTGCCAGCAGTGGACAGGGGTTGGAGCCCCAGCATTTT.

The chain recombines TRBV7-3 with TRBJ2-6; the D gene is possibly TRBD2 (6 bases). With 5 bases removed from V and 2 bases from J, the gap between germline ends came to 10 bases. Germline loops: CDR1 SGHTA, CDR2 FQGTGA. The CDR3 totals 15 residues. CDR3 nucleotide sequence: TGTGCCAGCAGCCTCACGGGAGCTGGGGCCAACGTCCTGACTTTC. Its translation is CASSLTGAGANVLTF.